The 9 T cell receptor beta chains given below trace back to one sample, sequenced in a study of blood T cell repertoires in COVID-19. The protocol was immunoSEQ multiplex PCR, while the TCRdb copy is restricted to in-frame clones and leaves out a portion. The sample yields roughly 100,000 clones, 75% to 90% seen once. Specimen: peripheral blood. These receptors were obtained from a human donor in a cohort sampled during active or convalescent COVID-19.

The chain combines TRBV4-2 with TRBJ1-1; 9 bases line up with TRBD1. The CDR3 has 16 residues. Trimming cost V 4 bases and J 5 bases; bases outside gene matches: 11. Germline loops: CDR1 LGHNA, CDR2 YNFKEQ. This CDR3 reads CASSRKTDRGGTEAFF. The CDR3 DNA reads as TGTGCCAGCAGCCGGAAAACGGACAGGGGTGGGACTGAAGCTTTCTTT.

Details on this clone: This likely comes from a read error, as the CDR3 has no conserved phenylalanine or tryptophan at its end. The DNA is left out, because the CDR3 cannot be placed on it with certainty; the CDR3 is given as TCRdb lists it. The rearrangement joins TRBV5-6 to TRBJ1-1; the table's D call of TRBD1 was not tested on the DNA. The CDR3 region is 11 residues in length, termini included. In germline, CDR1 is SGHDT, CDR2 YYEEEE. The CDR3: CASSPPGKRAS.

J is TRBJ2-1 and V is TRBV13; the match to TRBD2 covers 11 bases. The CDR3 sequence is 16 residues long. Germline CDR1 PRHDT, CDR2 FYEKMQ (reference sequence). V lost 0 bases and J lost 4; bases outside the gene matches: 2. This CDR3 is CASSLGGTSGYNEQFF. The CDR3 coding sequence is TGTGCCAGCAGCTTAGGAGGGACTAGCGGTTACAATGAGCAGTTCTTC.

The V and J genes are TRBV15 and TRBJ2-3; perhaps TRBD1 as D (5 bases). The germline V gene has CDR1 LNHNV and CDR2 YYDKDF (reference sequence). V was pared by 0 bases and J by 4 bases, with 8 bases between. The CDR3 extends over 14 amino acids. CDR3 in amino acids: CATSRDRAADTQYF. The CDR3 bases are TGTGCCACCAGCAGAGACAGGGCAGCAGATACGCAGTATTTT.

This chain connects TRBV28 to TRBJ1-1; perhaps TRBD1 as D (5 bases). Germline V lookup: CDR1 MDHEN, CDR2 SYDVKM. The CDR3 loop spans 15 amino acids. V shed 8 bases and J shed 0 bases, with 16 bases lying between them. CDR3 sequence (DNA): TGTGCCAGCCCCCCCGCAGGACAAATGAACACTGAAGCTTTCTTT. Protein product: CASPPAGQMNTEAFF. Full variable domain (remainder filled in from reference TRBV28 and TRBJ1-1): DVKVTQSSRYLVKRTGEKVFLECVQDMDHENMFWYRQDPGLGLRLIYFSYDVKMKEKGDIPEGYSVSREKKERFSLILESASTNQTSMYLCASPPAGQMNTEAFFGQGTRLTVV.

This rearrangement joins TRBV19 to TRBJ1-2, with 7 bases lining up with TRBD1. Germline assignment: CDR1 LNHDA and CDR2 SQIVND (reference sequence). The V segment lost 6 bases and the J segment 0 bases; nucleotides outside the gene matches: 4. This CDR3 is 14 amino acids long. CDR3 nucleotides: TGTGCCAGTAGAACCCAGGGGGCTAACTATGGCTACACCTTC. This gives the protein CASRTQGANYGYTF.

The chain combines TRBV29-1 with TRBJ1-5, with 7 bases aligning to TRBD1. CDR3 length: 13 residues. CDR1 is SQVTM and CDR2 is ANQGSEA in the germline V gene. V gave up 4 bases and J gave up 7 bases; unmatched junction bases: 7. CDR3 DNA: TGCAGCGTTGGACAGGGTACAGGACAGCCCCAGCATTTT. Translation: CSVGQGTGQPQHF.

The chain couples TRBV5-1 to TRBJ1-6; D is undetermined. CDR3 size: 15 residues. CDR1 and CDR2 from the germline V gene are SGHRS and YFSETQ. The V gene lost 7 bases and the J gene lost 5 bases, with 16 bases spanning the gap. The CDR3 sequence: CASAASTRDNSPLHF. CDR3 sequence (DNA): TGCGCCAGCGCGGCCAGTACGAGGGATAATTCACCCCTCCACTTT. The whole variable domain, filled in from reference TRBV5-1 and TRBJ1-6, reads KAGVTQTPRYLIKTRGQQVTLSCSPISGHRSVSWYQQTPGQGLQFLFEYFSETQRNKGNFPGRFSGRQFSNSRSEMNVSTLELGDSALYLCASAASTRDNSPLHFGNGTRLTVT.

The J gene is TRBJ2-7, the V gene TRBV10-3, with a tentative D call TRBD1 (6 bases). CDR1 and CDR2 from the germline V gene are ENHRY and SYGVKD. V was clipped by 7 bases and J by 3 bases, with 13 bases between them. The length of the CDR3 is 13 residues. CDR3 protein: CAIMGQGNYEQYF. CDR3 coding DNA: TGTGCCATCATGGGGCAGGGGAACTACGAGCAGTACTTC.